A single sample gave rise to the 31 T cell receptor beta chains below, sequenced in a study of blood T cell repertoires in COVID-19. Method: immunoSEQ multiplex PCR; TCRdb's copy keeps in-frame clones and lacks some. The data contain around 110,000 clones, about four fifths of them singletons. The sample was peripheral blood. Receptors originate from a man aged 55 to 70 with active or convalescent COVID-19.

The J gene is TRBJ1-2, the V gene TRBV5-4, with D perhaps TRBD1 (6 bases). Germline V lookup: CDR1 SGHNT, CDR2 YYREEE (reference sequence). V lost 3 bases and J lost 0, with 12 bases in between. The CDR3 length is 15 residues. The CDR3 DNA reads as TGTGCCAGCAGCTCGGGGACATCGGCTAACTATGGCTACACCTTC. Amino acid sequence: CASSSGTSANYGYTF.

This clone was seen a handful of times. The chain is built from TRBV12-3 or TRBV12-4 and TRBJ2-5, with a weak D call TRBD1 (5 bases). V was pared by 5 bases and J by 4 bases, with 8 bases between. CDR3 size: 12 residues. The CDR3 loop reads CASSDRGETQYF. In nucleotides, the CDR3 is TGTGCCAGCAGTGACAGAGGAGAGACCCAGTACTTC.

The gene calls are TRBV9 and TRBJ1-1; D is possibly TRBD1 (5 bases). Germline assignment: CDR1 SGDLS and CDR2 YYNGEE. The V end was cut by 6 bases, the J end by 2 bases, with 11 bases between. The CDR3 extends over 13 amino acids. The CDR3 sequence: CASTPDSNTEAFF. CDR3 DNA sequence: TGTGCCAGCACCCCAGACAGTAACACTGAAGCTTTCTTT. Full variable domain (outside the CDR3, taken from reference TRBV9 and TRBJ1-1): DSGVTQTPKHLITATGQRVTLRCSPRSGDLSVYWYQQSLDQGLQFLIQYYNGEERAKGNILERFSAQQFPDLHSELNLSSLELGDSALYFCASTPDSNTEAFFGQGTRLTVV.

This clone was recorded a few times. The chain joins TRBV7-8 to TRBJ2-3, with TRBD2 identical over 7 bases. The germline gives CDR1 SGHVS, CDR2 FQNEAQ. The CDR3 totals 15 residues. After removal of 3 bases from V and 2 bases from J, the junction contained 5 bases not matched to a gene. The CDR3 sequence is CASSFTGTTTDTQYF. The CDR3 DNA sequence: TGTGCCAGCAGCTTTACCGGGACTACCACAGATACGCAGTATTTT.

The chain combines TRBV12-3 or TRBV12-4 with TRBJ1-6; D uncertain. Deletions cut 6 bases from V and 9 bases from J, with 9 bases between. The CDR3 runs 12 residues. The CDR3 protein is CASSTGGSPLHF. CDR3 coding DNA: TGTGCCAGCAGCACCGGCGGTTCACCCCTCCACTTT.

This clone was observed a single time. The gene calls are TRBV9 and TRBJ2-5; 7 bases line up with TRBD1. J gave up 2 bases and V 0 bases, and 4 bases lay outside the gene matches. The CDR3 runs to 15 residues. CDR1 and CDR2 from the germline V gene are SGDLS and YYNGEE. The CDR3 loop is CASSVVGGGQETQYF. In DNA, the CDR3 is TGTGCCAGCAGCGTAGTAGGGGGCGGACAAGAGACCCAGTACTTC.

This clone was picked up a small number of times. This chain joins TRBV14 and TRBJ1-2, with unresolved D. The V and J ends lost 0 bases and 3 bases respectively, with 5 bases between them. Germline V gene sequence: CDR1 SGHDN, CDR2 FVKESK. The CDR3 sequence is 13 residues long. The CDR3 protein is CASSQDTYYGYTF. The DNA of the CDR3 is TGTGCCAGCAGCCAAGACACTTACTATGGCTACACCTTC.

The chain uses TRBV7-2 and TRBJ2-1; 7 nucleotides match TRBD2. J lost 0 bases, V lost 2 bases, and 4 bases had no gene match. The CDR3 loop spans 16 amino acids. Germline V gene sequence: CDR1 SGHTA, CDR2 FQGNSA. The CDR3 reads CASSLRRGSSYNEQFF. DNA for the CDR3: TGTGCCAGCAGCTTAAGGCGGGGGAGCTCCTACAATGAGCAGTTCTTC.

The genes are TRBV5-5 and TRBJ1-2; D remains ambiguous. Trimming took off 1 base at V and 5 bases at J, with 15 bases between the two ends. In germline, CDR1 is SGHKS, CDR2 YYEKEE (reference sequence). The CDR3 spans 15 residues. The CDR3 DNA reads TGTGCCAGCAGCTTGATATCGGACTCGGGGTATGGCTACACCTTC. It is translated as CASSLISDSGYGYTF.

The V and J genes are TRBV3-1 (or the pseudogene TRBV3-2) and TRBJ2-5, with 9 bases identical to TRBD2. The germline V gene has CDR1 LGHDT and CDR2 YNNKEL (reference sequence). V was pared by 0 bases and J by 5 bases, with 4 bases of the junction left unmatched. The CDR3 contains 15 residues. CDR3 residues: CASSQEGTSIETQYF. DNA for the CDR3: TGTGCCAGCAGCCAAGAAGGGACTAGCATTGAGACCCAGTACTTC.

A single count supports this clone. The CDR3 protein is CSASGAGRGANVLTF. The CDR3 region has the DNA TGCAGTGCTAGTGGGGCGGGCCGAGGGGCCAACGTCCTGACTTTC. This sequence joins TRBV20-1 and TRBJ2-6; D possibly matches TRBD1 or TRBD2 (5 bases each). Germline CDR1 and CDR2: DFQATT and SNEGSKA (reference sequence). V was cut by 3 bases and J by 4 bases, with 13 bases left in between. CDR3 size: 15 residues.

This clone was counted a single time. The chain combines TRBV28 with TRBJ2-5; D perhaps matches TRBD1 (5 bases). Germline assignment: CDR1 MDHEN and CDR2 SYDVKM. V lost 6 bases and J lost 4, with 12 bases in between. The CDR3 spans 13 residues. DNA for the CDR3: TGTGCCAGCAGCCTCAGGGTCCCAGAGACCCAGTACTTC. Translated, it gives CASSLRVPETQYF.

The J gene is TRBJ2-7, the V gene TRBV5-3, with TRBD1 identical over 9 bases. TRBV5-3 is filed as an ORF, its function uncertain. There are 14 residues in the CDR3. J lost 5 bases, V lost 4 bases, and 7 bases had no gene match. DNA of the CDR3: TGTGCCAGAAGCCCGGGACAGGGTTTTAACGAGCAGTACTTC. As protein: CARSPGQGFNEQYF.

In nucleotides, the CDR3 is TGTGCCAGCAGCTTAAGCCCCGGACAGCACTATGGCTACACCTTC. Amino acid sequence: CASSLSPGQHYGYTF. J is TRBJ1-2 and V is TRBV7-3; tentatively, D is TRBD1 (6 bases). This CDR3 region has 15 residues. Germline V gene lookup returns CDR1 SGHTA and CDR2 FQGTGA. Trimming cost V 1 base and J 3 bases, with 12 bases left between them.

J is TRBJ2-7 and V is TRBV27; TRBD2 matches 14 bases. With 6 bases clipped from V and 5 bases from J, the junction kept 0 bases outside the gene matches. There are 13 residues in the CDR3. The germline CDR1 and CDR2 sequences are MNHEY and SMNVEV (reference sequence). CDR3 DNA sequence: TGTGCCAGCAGGACTAGCGGGAGGGACGAGCAGTACTTC. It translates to CASRTSGRDEQYF.

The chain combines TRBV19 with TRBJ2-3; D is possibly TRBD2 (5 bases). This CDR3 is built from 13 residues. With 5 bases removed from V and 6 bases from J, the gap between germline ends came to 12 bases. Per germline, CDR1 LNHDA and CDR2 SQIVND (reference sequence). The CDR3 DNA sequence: TGTGCCAGTAGTTTTGGGGAGAGGGATACGCAGTATTTT. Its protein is CASSFGERDTQYF.

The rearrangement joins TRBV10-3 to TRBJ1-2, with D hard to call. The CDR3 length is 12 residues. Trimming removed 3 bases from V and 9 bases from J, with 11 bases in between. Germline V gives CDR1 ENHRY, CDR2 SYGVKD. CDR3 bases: TGTGCCATCAGTGATTTCGGGTCGCGCTACACCTTC. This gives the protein CAISDFGSRYTF.

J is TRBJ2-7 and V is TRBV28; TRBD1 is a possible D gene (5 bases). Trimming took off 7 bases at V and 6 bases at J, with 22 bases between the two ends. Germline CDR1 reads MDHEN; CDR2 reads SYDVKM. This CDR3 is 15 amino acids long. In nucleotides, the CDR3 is TGTGCCAGCACCGAACCCGGCCAGGGCGAGCGCGAGCAGTACTTC. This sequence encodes CASTEPGQGEREQYF.

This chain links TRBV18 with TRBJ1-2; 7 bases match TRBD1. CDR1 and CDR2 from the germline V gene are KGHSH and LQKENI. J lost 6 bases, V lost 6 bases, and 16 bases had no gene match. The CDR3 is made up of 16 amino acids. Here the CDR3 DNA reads TGTGCCAGCTCTAGCCAGGGGCAGGGGGACGAAGATGGCTACACCTTC. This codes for CASSSQGQGDEDGYTF.

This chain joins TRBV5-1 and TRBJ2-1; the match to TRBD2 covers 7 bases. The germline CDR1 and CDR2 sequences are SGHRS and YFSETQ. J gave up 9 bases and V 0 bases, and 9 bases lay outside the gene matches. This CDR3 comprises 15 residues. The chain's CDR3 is CASSLAGASGSEQFF. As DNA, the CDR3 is TGCGCCAGCAGCTTGGCCGGGGCTAGCGGAAGTGAGCAGTTCTTC.

CDR3 region: CASRVGGPYEQYF. DNA of the CDR3: TGTGCCAGCAGGGTGGGAGGGCCCTACGAGCAGTACTTC. V and J are TRBV2 and TRBJ2-7; the match to TRBD2 covers 7 bases. J was trimmed by 2 bases and V by 6 bases; bases with no gene match: 4. The germline V gene encodes CDR1 SNHLY and CDR2 FYNNEI. The CDR3 is 13 residues long.

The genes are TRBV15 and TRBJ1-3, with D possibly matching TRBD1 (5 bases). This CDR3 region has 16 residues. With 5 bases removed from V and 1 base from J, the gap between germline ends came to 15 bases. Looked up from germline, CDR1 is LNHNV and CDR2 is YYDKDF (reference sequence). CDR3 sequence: CATSVGRQGSGNTIYF. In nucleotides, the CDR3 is TGTGCCACCAGCGTAGGGAGGCAGGGTTCTGGAAACACCATATATTTT. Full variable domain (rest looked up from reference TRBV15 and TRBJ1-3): DAMVIQNPRYQVTQFGKPVTLSCSQTLNHNVMYWYQQKSSQAPKLLFHYYDKDFNNEADTPDNFQSRRPNTSFCFLDIRSPGLGDTAMYLCATSVGRQGSGNTIYFGEGSWLTVV.

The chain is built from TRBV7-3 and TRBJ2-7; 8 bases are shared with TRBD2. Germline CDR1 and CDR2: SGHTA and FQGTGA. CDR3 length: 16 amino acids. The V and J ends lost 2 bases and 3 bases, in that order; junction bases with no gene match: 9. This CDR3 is CASSLSGTSPIYEQYF. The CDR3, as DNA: TGTGCCAGCAGCTTATCTGGGACTAGTCCCATCTACGAGCAGTACTTC. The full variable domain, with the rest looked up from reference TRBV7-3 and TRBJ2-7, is GAGVSQTPSNKVTEKGKYVELRCDPISGHTALYWYRQSLGQGPEFLIYFQGTGAADDSGLPNDRFFAVRPEGSVSTLKIQRTERGDSAVYLCASSLSGTSPIYEQYFGPGTRLTVT.

This chain's CDR3 is CASSRGGQGLGEQYF. CDR3 in DNA: TGTGCCAGCAGCCGAGGAGGACAGGGACTTGGGGAGCAGTACTTC. The rearrangement joins TRBV3-1 (or the pseudogene TRBV3-2) to TRBJ2-7; 8 bases line up with TRBD1. The ends lost 4 bases at V and 7 bases at J; junction bases unmatched: 12. The CDR3 consists of 15 residues. Germline V gene data show CDR1 as LGHDT and CDR2 as YNNKEL (reference sequence).

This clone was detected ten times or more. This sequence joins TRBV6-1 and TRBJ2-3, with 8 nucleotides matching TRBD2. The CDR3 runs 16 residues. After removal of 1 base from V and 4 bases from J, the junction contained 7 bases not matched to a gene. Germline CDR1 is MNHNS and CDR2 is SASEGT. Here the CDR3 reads CASSEVPGGPADTQYF. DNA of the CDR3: TGTGCCAGCAGTGAAGTTCCGGGGGGGCCCGCAGATACGCAGTATTTT.

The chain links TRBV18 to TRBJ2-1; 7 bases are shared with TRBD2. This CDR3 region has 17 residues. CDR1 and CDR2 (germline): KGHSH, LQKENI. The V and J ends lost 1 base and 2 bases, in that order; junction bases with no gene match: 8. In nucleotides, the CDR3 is TGTGCCAGCTCACCACTTAGAGGGGAGGGCCCCTACAATGAGCAGTTCTTC. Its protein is CASSPLRGEGPYNEQFF.

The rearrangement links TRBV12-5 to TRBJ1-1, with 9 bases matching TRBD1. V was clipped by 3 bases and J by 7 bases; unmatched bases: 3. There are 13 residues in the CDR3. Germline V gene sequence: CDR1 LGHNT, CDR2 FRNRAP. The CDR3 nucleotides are TGTGCTAGTGGTTTCCGACAGGGGGGTGAAGCTTTCTTT. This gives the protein CASGFRQGGEAFF.

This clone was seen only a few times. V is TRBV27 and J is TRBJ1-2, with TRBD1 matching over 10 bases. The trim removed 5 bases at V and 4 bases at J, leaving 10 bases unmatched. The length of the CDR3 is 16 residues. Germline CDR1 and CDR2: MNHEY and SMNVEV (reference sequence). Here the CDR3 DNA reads TGTGCCAGCAGTCACCGACAGGGGGCGGACGTCTATGGCTACACCTTC. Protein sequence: CASSHRQGADVYGYTF.

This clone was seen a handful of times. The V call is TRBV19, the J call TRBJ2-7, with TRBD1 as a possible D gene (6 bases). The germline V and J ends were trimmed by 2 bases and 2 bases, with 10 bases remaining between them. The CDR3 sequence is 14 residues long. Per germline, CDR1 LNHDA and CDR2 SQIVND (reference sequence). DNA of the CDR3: TGTGCCAGTAGTATAATCGGGACAACCTACGAGCAGTACTTC. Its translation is CASSIIGTTYEQYF.

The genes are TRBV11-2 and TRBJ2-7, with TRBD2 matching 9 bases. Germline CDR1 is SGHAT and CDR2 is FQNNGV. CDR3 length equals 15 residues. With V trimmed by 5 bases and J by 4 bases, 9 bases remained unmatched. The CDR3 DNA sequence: TGTGCCAGCAGCCGGGGGCGGGAGGGTAGGTACGAGCAGTACTTC. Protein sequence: CASSRGREGRYEQYF.

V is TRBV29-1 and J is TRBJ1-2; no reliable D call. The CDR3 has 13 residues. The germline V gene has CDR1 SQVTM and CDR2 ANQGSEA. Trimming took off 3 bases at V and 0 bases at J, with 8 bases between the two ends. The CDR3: CSVDAGANYGYTF. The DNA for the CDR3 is TGCAGCGTTGATGCGGGTGCTAACTATGGCTACACCTTC.